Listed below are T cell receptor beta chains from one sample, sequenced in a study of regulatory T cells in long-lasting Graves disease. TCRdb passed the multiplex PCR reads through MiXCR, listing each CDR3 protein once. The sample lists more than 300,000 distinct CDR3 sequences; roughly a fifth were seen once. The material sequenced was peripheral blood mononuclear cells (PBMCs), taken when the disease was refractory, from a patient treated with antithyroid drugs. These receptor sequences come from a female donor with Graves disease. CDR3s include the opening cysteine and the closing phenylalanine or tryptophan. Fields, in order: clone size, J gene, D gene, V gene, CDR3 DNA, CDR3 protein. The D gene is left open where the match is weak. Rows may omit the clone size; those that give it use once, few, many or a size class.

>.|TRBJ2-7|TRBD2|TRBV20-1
TGCAGTGCTAGTTTAGCGGGAGCTGGCTACGAGCAGTACTTC
CSASLAGAGYEQYF
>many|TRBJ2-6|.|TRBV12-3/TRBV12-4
TGTGCCAGCAGTTTAGGGTTCTCGGGTTCTGGGGCCAACGTCCTGACTTTC
CASSLGFSGSGANVLTF
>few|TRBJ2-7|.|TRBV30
TGTGCCTGGTCCCCTCCAGGGGGAGGGCAGTACTTC
CAWSPPGGGQYF
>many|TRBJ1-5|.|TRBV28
TGTGCCAGCAGCTCTTACCCATGGAAGGAGGGCAATCAGCCCCAGCATTTT
CASSSYPWKEGNQPQHF
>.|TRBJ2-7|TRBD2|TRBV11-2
TGTGCCAGCAGCTTAGGGGACCCCTTAGCGGGGGCCCCCTACGAGCAGTACTTC
CASSLGDPLAGAPYEQYF
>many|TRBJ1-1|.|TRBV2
TGTGCCAGCAGTGAAGACAGGCACACTGAAGCTTTCTTT
CASSEDRHTEAFF
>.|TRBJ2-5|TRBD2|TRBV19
TGTGCCAGTAGGGATAGTAGCGGGGGATCCGAGACCCAGTACTTC
CASRDSSGGSETQYF
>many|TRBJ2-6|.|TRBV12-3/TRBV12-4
TGTGCCAGCAGTCTCACAGCAGGGGCCAACGTCCTGACTTTC
CASSLTAGANVLTF
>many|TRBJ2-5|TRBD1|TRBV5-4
TGTGCCAGCAGCTTACAGGGGGCCGAAGGAGAGACCCAGTACTTC
CASSLQGAEGETQYF
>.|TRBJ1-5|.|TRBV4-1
TGCGCCAGCAGCCACCCAGTGTCGAAGGAGAGCAATCAGCCCCAGCATTTT
CASSHPVSKESNQPQHF
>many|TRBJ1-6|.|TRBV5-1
TGCGCCAGCAGCTTGGTACCGGATAATTCACCCCTCCACTTT
CASSLVPDNSPLHF
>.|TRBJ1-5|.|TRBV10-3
TGTGCCATCAGTGTAGGGCAGGGCAGCAATCAGCCCCAGCATTTT
CAISVGQGSNQPQHF
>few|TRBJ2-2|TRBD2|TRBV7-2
TGTGCCAGCAGCTTAGGGGGGGGGTCCACCGGGGAGCTGTTTTTT
CASSLGGGSTGELFF
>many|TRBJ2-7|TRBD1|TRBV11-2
TGTGCCAGCAAATCGGACAGGGTCTACGAGCAGTACTTC
CASKSDRVYEQYF
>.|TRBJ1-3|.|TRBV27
TGTGCCAGCAGTTCCACCGGGACCGAGGACACCATATATTTT
CASSSTGTEDTIYF
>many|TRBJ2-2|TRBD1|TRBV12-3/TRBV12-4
TGTGCCAGCAATCCAGGGGGTCAGGGCGGGGAGCTGTTTTTT
CASNPGGQGGELFF
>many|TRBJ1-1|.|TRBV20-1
TGCAGTGCTAGTAAGACAGCTGAAGCTTTCTTT
CSASKTAEAFF
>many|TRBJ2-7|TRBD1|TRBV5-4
TGTGCCAGCAGCACCCAAACAGGGGGAAGTTACGAGCAGTACTTC
CASSTQTGGSYEQYF
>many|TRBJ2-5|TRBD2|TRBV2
TGTGCCAGCCAACAATGGAGCGGGGGGACTAAAGAGACCCAGTACTTC
CASQQWSGGTKETQYF
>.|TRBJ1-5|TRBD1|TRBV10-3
TGTGCCATCAGTGAGTCGATCGGGACAGATAATCAGCCCCAGCATTTT
CAISESIGTDNQPQHF
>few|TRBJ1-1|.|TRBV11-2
TGTGCCAGCAGCTTAGAGGGGGCCCGGGAAGCTTTCTTT
CASSLEGAREAFF
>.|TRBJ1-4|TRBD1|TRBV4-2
TGTGCCAGCAGCCCTTCCGGGACAGGGGTCGAAAAACTGTTTTTT
CASSPSGTGVEKLFF
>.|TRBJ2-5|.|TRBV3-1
TGTGCCAGCAGCCAAGTGGTACAGACCCAGTACTTC
CASSQVVQTQYF
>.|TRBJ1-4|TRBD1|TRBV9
TGTGCCAGCAGCCCCCGTACCGGGACAGTTAATGAAAAACTGTTTTTT
CASSPRTGTVNEKLFF
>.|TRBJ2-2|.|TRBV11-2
TGTGCCAGCAGCTTACGGAGGGCCGGGGAGCTGTTTTTT
CASSLRRAGELFF
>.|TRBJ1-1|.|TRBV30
TGTGCCTGGAGTGTAGTCGTAACCGCGGCTTTCTTT
CAWSVVVTAAFF
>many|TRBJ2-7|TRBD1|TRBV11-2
TGTGCCAGCAGCTTAGCGAGGTGGGGGACAGGCGTAAACCTGACTCTCAGGAGCTCCTACGAGCAGTACTTC
CASSLARWGTGVNLTLRSSYEQYF
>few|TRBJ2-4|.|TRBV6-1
TGTGCCAGCACCTTGGGGGGGCTCGGCAAAAACATTCAGTACTTC
CASTLGGLGKNIQYF
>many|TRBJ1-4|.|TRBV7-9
TGTGCCAGCAGCACTGGGAGGGGGAATGAAAAACTGTTTTTT
CASSTGRGNEKLFF
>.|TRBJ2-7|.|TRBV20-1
TGCAGTGCTACCCCTGGGGGGGGACACGAAGAGCAGTACTTC
CSATPGGGHEEQYF
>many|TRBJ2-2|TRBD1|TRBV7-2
TGTGCCAGTACCGCAGGGGGCTTGAACACCGGGGAGCTGTTTTTT
CASTAGGLNTGELFF
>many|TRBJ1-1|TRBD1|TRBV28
TGTGCCAGCAGCCGGACAGGGGAGAGGGTGAACACTGAAGCTTTCTTT
CASSRTGERVNTEAFF
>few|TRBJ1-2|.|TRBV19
TGTGCCAGTAGTATAGTCGCGAGTGCCTATGGCTACACCTTC
CASSIVASAYGYTF